This paragraph covers one T cell receptor (beta chain) sequence. The data stem from a study of T cell changes during pregnancy in multiple sclerosis. Using immunoSEQ multiplex PCR, the repertoire was profiled, and TCRdb retains in-frame clones only, with some absent. The sample gives tens of thousands of clones, approximately 95% of which show up once; over 0.4% is in the top ten. This material consisted of CD4+ T cells from peripheral blood mononuclear cells, taken in the first trimester of pregnancy. The TCR comes from a female donor with multiple sclerosis, enrolled in a pregnancy study.

This CDR3 reads CASSEMGQDIYEQYF. DNA of the CDR3: TGTGCCAGCAGTGAGATGGGACAGGACATCTACGAGCAGTACTTC. The chain recombines TRBV6-1 with TRBJ2-7; 8 bases match TRBD1. Germline V lookup: CDR1 MNHNS, CDR2 SASEGT. Trimming removed 3 bases from V and 3 bases from J; junction bases left unmatched: 7. The CDR3 has 15 amino acids.